These T cell receptor beta chains were read from a single sample in a study of blood T cell repertoires in COVID-19. The protocol was immunoSEQ multiplex PCR, while the TCRdb copy is restricted to in-frame clones and leaves out a portion. The sample comprises some 120,000 clones, around 80% of which are singletons, and around 1.9% rests with the top ten. The specimen sequenced was peripheral blood. Receptors were obtained from an older man with acute or convalescent COVID-19. Each CDR3 is given with its conserved first and last residue. Fields, in order: clone size, J gene, CDR3 length, V gene, D gene, CDR3 DNA, CDR3 protein. The D gene is left open where the match is weak. A clone size is listed for some rows: how often the clone was seen (once, few, many), or a class if it is expanded.

clone size: .
J gene: TRBJ2-5
CDR3 length: 14
V gene: TRBV3-1/TRBV3-2
D gene: TRBD2
CDR3 DNA: TGTGCCAGCAGCCGGACTAGCGGACAAGAGACCCAGTACTTC
CDR3 protein: CASSRTSGQETQYF

clone size: .
J gene: TRBJ2-5
CDR3 length: 16
V gene: TRBV2
D gene: TRBD2
CDR3 DNA: TGTGCCAGCAGCCCACGTAGCGGGGTATACCAAGAGACCCAGTACTTC
CDR3 protein: CASSPRSGVYQETQYF

clone size: .
J gene: TRBJ1-4
CDR3 length: 17
V gene: TRBV28
D gene: .
CDR3 DNA: TGTGCCAGCAGTATGAGGCGGGTTGGGGGCCCAAGTAAAAAACTGTTTTTT
CDR3 protein: CASSMRRVGGPSKKLFF

clone size: once
J gene: TRBJ2-5
CDR3 length: 13
V gene: TRBV13
D gene: .
CDR3 DNA: TGTGCCAGCGGCTCGGGGGGCGAGGGGACCCAGTACTTC
CDR3 protein: CASGSGGEGTQYF

clone size: once
J gene: TRBJ2-7
CDR3 length: 15
V gene: TRBV7-8
D gene: TRBD1
CDR3 DNA: TGTGCCAGCAGCCCCGGGACAGGGATATTCTACGAGCAGTACTTC
CDR3 protein: CASSPGTGIFYEQYF

clone size: .
J gene: TRBJ1-6
CDR3 length: 17
V gene: TRBV27
D gene: .
CDR3 DNA: TGTGCCAGCAGTTTAAGGAAAAGGGGCTCCTATAATTCACCCCTCCACTTT
CDR3 protein: CASSLRKRGSYNSPLHF

clone size: .
J gene: TRBJ2-2
CDR3 length: 15
V gene: TRBV7-2
D gene: .
CDR3 DNA: TGTGCCAGCAGCTTAGGGGGCCGGAACACCGGGGAGCTGTTTTTT
CDR3 protein: CASSLGGRNTGELFF

clone size: .
J gene: TRBJ2-1
CDR3 length: 16
V gene: TRBV9
D gene: TRBD2
CDR3 DNA: TGTGCCAGCAGCCAAGAACCCAGCGGGGAATACAATGAGCAGTTCTTC
CDR3 protein: CASSQEPSGEYNEQFF

clone size: .
J gene: TRBJ1-1
CDR3 length: 14
V gene: TRBV19
D gene: .
CDR3 DNA: TGTGCCAGTAGTATAGCGCTGACAGGTACTGAAGCTTTCTTT
CDR3 protein: CASSIALTGTEAFF

clone size: .
J gene: TRBJ1-3
CDR3 length: 14
V gene: TRBV4-2
D gene: .
CDR3 DNA: TGTGCCAGCAGCCAAGTCTCCTCGGGAAACACCATATATTTT
CDR3 protein: CASSQVSSGNTIYF

clone size: .
J gene: TRBJ2-5
CDR3 length: 13
V gene: TRBV7-2
D gene: .
CDR3 DNA: TGTGCCAGCAGCCCGTGGACTGAGGAGACCCAGTACTTC
CDR3 protein: CASSPWTEETQYF

clone size: .
J gene: TRBJ1-6
CDR3 length: 15
V gene: TRBV6-1
D gene: .
CDR3 DNA: TGTGCCAGCAGTGAATCCCTCTCCTATAATTCACCCCTCCACTTT
CDR3 protein: CASSESLSYNSPLHF

clone size: once
J gene: TRBJ1-2
CDR3 length: 14
V gene: TRBV10-3
D gene: TRBD1
CDR3 DNA: TGTGCCATCAGTGAGTCGCAGGGGGCAAATGGCTACACCTTC
CDR3 protein: CAISESQGANGYTF

clone size: .
J gene: TRBJ1-2
CDR3 length: 13
V gene: TRBV9
D gene: .
CDR3 DNA: TGTGCCAGCAGCGTGAGGGGAGGCTATGGCTACACCTTC
CDR3 protein: CASSVRGGYGYTF

clone size: .
J gene: TRBJ1-5
CDR3 length: 15
V gene: TRBV19
D gene: TRBD1
CDR3 DNA: TGTGCCAGTAGTCCCGGACAGGGTTTCAATCAGCCCCAGCATTTT
CDR3 protein: CASSPGQGFNQPQHF

clone size: .
J gene: TRBJ2-7
CDR3 length: 14
V gene: TRBV7-2
D gene: TRBD2
CDR3 DNA: TGTGCCAGCAGCTCTCTAGCGGGGACCTACGGGCAGTACTTC
CDR3 protein: CASSSLAGTYGQYF

clone size: .
J gene: TRBJ1-2
CDR3 length: 12
V gene: TRBV7-8
D gene: .
CDR3 DNA: TGTGCCAGCGGCCTTAACAGGGATGGCTACACCTTC
CDR3 protein: CASGLNRDGYTF

clone size: once
J gene: TRBJ2-3
CDR3 length: 17
V gene: TRBV3-1/TRBV3-2
D gene: TRBD2
CDR3 DNA: TGTGCCAGCAGTAGGACTAGCGGGGGGACACGCACAGATACGCAGTATTTT
CDR3 protein: CASSRTSGGTRTDTQYF

clone size: few
J gene: TRBJ1-1
CDR3 length: 13
V gene: TRBV28
D gene: .
CDR3 DNA: TGTGCCAGCAGTTTTGAGAGATCCTATGAAGCTTTCTTT
CDR3 protein: CASSFERSYEAFF

clone size: once
J gene: TRBJ1-4
CDR3 length: 13
V gene: TRBV3-1/TRBV3-2
D gene: .
CDR3 DNA: TGTGCCAGCAGCCAAGTCAGGGGTGAAAAACTGTTTTTT
CDR3 protein: CASSQVRGEKLFF

clone size: once
J gene: TRBJ1-2
CDR3 length: 13
V gene: TRBV19
D gene: .
CDR3 DNA: TGTGCCAGTAGTGCCCCAGGGGCCTATGGCTACACCTTC
CDR3 protein: CASSAPGAYGYTF

clone size: once
J gene: TRBJ1-3
CDR3 length: 15
V gene: TRBV6-6
D gene: .
CDR3 DNA: TGTGCCAGCAGTTACTCGAGGGAGTTTGGAAACACCATATATTTT
CDR3 protein: CASSYSREFGNTIYF

clone size: .
J gene: TRBJ1-4
CDR3 length: 15
V gene: TRBV6-1
D gene: .
CDR3 DNA: TGTGCCAGCAGTGAGGGACAAGCAACTAATGAAAAACTGTTTTTT
CDR3 protein: CASSEGQATNEKLFF

clone size: .
J gene: TRBJ2-7
CDR3 length: 13
V gene: TRBV27
D gene: TRBD1
CDR3 DNA: TGTGCCAGCTCCGGACAGGGGACACACGAGCAGTACTTC
CDR3 protein: CASSGQGTHEQYF

clone size: .
J gene: TRBJ1-2
CDR3 length: 15
V gene: TRBV5-6
D gene: TRBD1
CDR3 DNA: TGTGCCACCTCGGGAGCCGGGACAGGGCTCTATGGCTACACCTTC
CDR3 protein: CATSGAGTGLYGYTF

clone size: once
J gene: TRBJ1-2
CDR3 length: 13
V gene: TRBV25-1
D gene: .
CDR3 DNA: TGTGCCAGCAGTCCCCGGGGGGACTATGGCTACACCTTC
CDR3 protein: CASSPRGDYGYTF

clone size: .
J gene: TRBJ2-7
CDR3 length: 14
V gene: TRBV30
D gene: .
CDR3 DNA: TGTGCCTGGGGCAGGGGCACAAGCTCCTACGAGCAGTACTTC
CDR3 protein: CAWGRGTSSYEQYF

clone size: .
J gene: TRBJ2-5
CDR3 length: 17
V gene: TRBV15
D gene: TRBD2
CDR3 DNA: TGTGCCACCAGCAGAGGGACTAGCGGGGGAATACAAGAGACCCAGTACTTC
CDR3 protein: CATSRGTSGGIQETQYF

clone size: .
J gene: TRBJ2-2
CDR3 length: 16
V gene: TRBV4-2
D gene: TRBD1
CDR3 DNA: TGTGCCAGCAGCCCACCCGGGACAGCGAACACCGGGGAGCTGTTTTTT
CDR3 protein: CASSPPGTANTGELFF

clone size: .
J gene: TRBJ1-1
CDR3 length: 13
V gene: TRBV29-1
D gene: TRBD1
CDR3 DNA: TGCAGCGTTGAAGAGGGGACAGGAGTAGGAGCTTTCTTT
CDR3 protein: CSVEEGTGVGAFF

clone size: few
J gene: TRBJ2-7
CDR3 length: 14
V gene: TRBV28
D gene: TRBD1
CDR3 DNA: TGTGCCAGCAGTTCCCCGACAGGGGTCTACGAGCAGTACTTC
CDR3 protein: CASSSPTGVYEQYF

clone size: .
J gene: TRBJ1-1
CDR3 length: 14
V gene: TRBV6-5
D gene: TRBD1
CDR3 DNA: TGTGCCAGCAGTAAAACAGGGGGCAACACTGAAGCTTTCTTT
CDR3 protein: CASSKTGGNTEAFF

clone size: few
J gene: TRBJ1-2
CDR3 length: 12
V gene: TRBV5-6
D gene: TRBD1
CDR3 DNA: TGTGCCAGCAGCTTGTGGGACAGTAGCTACACCTTC
CDR3 protein: CASSLWDSSYTF

clone size: once
J gene: TRBJ1-2
CDR3 length: 15
V gene: TRBV5-1
D gene: TRBD1
CDR3 DNA: TGCGCCAGCAGCTCGGGACAGGGGGCACGAGATGGCTACACCTTC
CDR3 protein: CASSSGQGARDGYTF

clone size: .
J gene: TRBJ1-6
CDR3 length: 16
V gene: TRBV5-1
D gene: TRBD1
CDR3 DNA: TGCGCCAGCAGCCCGACTACAGGGGGCTATAATTCACCCCTCCACTTT
CDR3 protein: CASSPTTGGYNSPLHF

clone size: .
J gene: TRBJ1-3
CDR3 length: 17
V gene: TRBV19
D gene: .
CDR3 DNA: TGTGCCAGTAGTTATGGTCAGGCCCGGCTATCCGGAAACACCATATATTTT
CDR3 protein: CASSYGQARLSGNTIYF

clone size: .
J gene: TRBJ2-5
CDR3 length: 14
V gene: TRBV5-1
D gene: TRBD1
CDR3 DNA: TGCGCCAGCAGCTTGGCTGGACAGGGAGAGACCCAGTACTTC
CDR3 protein: CASSLAGQGETQYF

clone size: .
J gene: TRBJ2-2
CDR3 length: 14
V gene: TRBV5-1
D gene: .
CDR3 DNA: TGCGCCAGCAGCTTGACAGGAAACACCGGGGAGCTGTTTTTT
CDR3 protein: CASSLTGNTGELFF

clone size: .
J gene: TRBJ2-3
CDR3 length: 13
V gene: TRBV9
D gene: .
CDR3 DNA: TGTGCCAGCAGCGTAGGAGATCAAAATACGCAGTATTTT
CDR3 protein: CASSVGDQNTQYF

clone size: .
J gene: TRBJ1-4
CDR3 length: 16
V gene: TRBV18
D gene: TRBD1
CDR3 DNA: TGTGCCAGCTCACGTGGAGTTCGACAGGGGGCTGAAAAACTGTTTTTT
CDR3 protein: CASSRGVRQGAEKLFF

clone size: few
J gene: TRBJ2-3
CDR3 length: 15
V gene: TRBV5-1
D gene: TRBD2
CDR3 DNA: TGCGCCAGCAGCTTGAGGGCTAGCGGGGGGACGGTGCAGTATTTT
CDR3 protein: CASSLRASGGTVQYF

clone size: .
J gene: TRBJ1-5
CDR3 length: 16
V gene: TRBV4-2
D gene: .
CDR3 DNA: TGTGCCAGCAGCCAAGAGACAGCTCAAATCGATCAGCCCCAGCATTTT
CDR3 protein: CASSQETAQIDQPQHF

clone size: .
J gene: TRBJ2-1
CDR3 length: 16
V gene: TRBV18
D gene: TRBD1
CDR3 DNA: TGTGCCAGCTCACCGGGACAGCTGAGCTCCTACAATGAGCAGTTCTTC
CDR3 protein: CASSPGQLSSYNEQFF

clone size: .
J gene: TRBJ1-5
CDR3 length: 14
V gene: TRBV27
D gene: TRBD1
CDR3 DNA: TGTGCCAGCAGTTTGGGCAGGGGGCGTCAGCCCCAGCATTTT
CDR3 protein: CASSLGRGRQPQHF

clone size: .
J gene: TRBJ2-2
CDR3 length: 17
V gene: TRBV4-1
D gene: TRBD2
CDR3 DNA: TGCGCCAGCAGCCAAGCACGACTAGCGGCTAACACCGGGGAGCTGTTTTTT
CDR3 protein: CASSQARLAANTGELFF

clone size: .
J gene: TRBJ2-1
CDR3 length: 15
V gene: TRBV5-1
D gene: .
CDR3 DNA: TGCGCCAGCAGCGGACTCGGGCAGGGGAGCAATGAGCAGTTCTTC
CDR3 protein: CASSGLGQGSNEQFF

clone size: .
J gene: TRBJ2-5
CDR3 length: 16
V gene: TRBV6-1
D gene: TRBD1
CDR3 DNA: TGTGCCAGCAGTGAAGCCCGGACAGGGGCGAGGGAGACCCAGTACTTC
CDR3 protein: CASSEARTGARETQYF

clone size: .
J gene: TRBJ1-4
CDR3 length: 14
V gene: TRBV5-3
D gene: .
CDR3 DNA: TGTGCCAGAAGCCCATTTTGGTGCATCCAGGGTCTGTTTTTT
CDR3 protein: CARSPFWCIQGLFF

clone size: .
J gene: TRBJ1-5
CDR3 length: 14
V gene: TRBV6-5
D gene: .
CDR3 DNA: TGTGCCACCACGACGGGTTCTAGCAATCAGCCCCAGCATTTT
CDR3 protein: CATTTGSSNQPQHF

clone size: .
J gene: TRBJ2-2
CDR3 length: 18
V gene: TRBV7-2
D gene: .
CDR3 DNA: TGTGCCAGCAGCGGGTTTAGGAGGGGGCGCGCGAACACCGGGGAGCTGTTTTTT
CDR3 protein: CASSGFRRGRANTGELFF

clone size: .
J gene: TRBJ1-2
CDR3 length: 13
V gene: TRBV6-4
D gene: TRBD1
CDR3 DNA: TGTGCCAGCAGCCAGACAGGGGGTCGGGGCTACACCTTC
CDR3 protein: CASSQTGGRGYTF

clone size: .
J gene: TRBJ1-3
CDR3 length: 18
V gene: TRBV6-6
D gene: .
CDR3 DNA: TGTGCCAGCAGTCTTTTGGACACTTGGCGCTCCTCTGGAAACACCATATATTTT
CDR3 protein: CASSLLDTWRSSGNTIYF

clone size: .
J gene: TRBJ2-7
CDR3 length: 14
V gene: TRBV28
D gene: .
CDR3 DNA: TGTGCCAGCAGTTTAGACAGGTCCCGCTACGAGCAGTACTTC
CDR3 protein: CASSLDRSRYEQYF